What follows is one T cell receptor (beta chain) and its context. V lost 4 bases and J lost 0, with 9 bases in between. Germline V gives CDR1 SQVTM, CDR2 ANQGSEA. The CDR3 runs 13 residues. These data come from a study of T-cell memory formation after mild COVID-19. TCRdb reprocessed the 5' RACE reads with MiXCR, giving one entry per CDR3 protein. The sample holds roughly 250,000 distinct CDR3 sequences, 16% seen once. The sequencing input was PBMCs or a T cell subset sorted from them (not recorded which). The source of this sequence is a man younger than 30 who had mild COVID-19 (a few samples of this study predate the infection). Cell type and time point are not known. This chain links TRBV29-1 with TRBJ2-5; perhaps D is TRBD1 or TRBD2 (5 bases each). The CDR3 sequence is CSVAGAHQETQYF. The DNA of the CDR3 is TGCAGCGTTGCCGGGGCGCACCAAGAGACCCAGTACTTC.